This T cell receptor (beta chain) was sequenced in a study of blood T cell repertoires in COVID-19. Profiling relied on immunoSEQ multiplex PCR, and the TCRdb table lists in-frame clones only, not all of them. The table includes 230,000 or so clones, roughly 76% detected once. The CDR3 runs to 13 residues. Germline V gives CDR1 SGHRS, CDR2 YFSETQ. Trimming stripped 7 bases from V and 4 bases from J, with 14 bases between. The origin of this receptor is a woman at least 80 years old with COVID-19, enrolled during active disease. Sequencing was done on a sample of peripheral blood. The chain uses TRBV5-1 and TRBJ1-2; possible D gene TRBD1, 5 bases. The CDR3 region is CASQGDSLYGYTF. The CDR3 nucleotides are TGCGCCAGCCAAGGTGACAGCCTCTATGGCTACACCTTC.